This T cell receptor (beta chain) was identified during a study of T-cell reconstitution after alpha-beta-depleted transplantation in children. Turning to this clonotype: Its antigen remains unidentified.

In germline, CDR1 is MNHEY, CDR2 SVGAGI. Trimming removed 5 bases from V and 6 bases from J, with 9 bases in between. The length of the CDR3 is 12 residues. It was with unique molecular identifiers that the TCRbeta library was prepared. Each CDR3 protein gets one entry after TCRdb re-called the PCR reads with MiXCR. The sample contains around 130,000 distinct CDR3 sequences, about a tenth of which appear only once. General study results and limits: T-cell counts and diversity were attributed mostly to newly produced T cells one year after transplant. Reportedly, roughly two months post-transplant, alpha-beta T cells arose from several hundred expanded graft clones.

The receptor was derived from a girl under two years old who had a stem cell transplant for combined immunodeficiency, so the T cells may come from the graft donor. The chain recombines TRBV6-5 with TRBJ2-3; D is unclear. Sample: PBMCs, mostly from graft donor cells, taken 180 days after TCRalphabeta/CD19-depleted stem cell transplant. CDR3 loop: CASSRAGDTQYF. CDR3 in DNA: TGTGCCAGCAGTCGGGCCGGGGATACGCAGTATTTT.